The present TCR beta chain was sequenced within a study of blood T cell repertoires in COVID-19 (dated by TCRdb to the early 2020s). Regarding the research as a whole: Recovered participants in ImmuneRACE Cohort 3 were defined by two consecutive negative NP/OP PCR tests, clearance by a healthcare professional, or resolution of symptoms. Subjects who had been exposed to COVID-19, were actively infected with it, or had recovered from it provided the deeply sampled blood TCRbeta repertoires that made up the dataset. Samples from collaborators originated in the United States, Italy and Spain and spanned both the acute and convalescent phases of COVID-19. The prospective study material was composed of cDNA or gDNA derived from T cells, B-cell-depleted T cells, or PBMCs. HLA class I and class II types, where available, came from metadata supplied by the sample provider rather than from assay-based typing. Samples came from the ongoing ImmuneRACE study (first 160 participants) plus 1,254 subjects from 6 global collaborators. The repertoires were released in a freely available public database intended as a resource for research on the immune response to SARS-CoV-2. Sample metadata almost always included a de-identified subject ID, COVID-19 status, age in years and sex.

CDR1 and CDR2 are drawn from the germline V gene (reference sequence): LNHDA, SQIVND. The CDR3 holds 15 amino acids from the cysteine to the phenylalanine. Kept here is only the CDR3 DNA, which spans 45 bases and is read in frame from base 1. The germline V end is reduced by 4 bases and the J end by 4 bases; junction bases left unmatched: 6. Results and caveats for the whole study, not just this receptor: The amount of clinical and demographic metadata varied by source and participant and was provided uncurated.

TCRbeta CDR3 regions were amplified from genomic DNA by means of the immunoSEQ Assay, a bias-controlled multiplex PCR. Per the source publication's procedure: Within the assay, amplification of reference gene primers was used to estimate how many nucleated cells each sample contained. Sequence reads were collapsed and filtered to measure the absolute abundance of every unique TCRbeta CDR3 rearrangement. For each sample, productive Simpson clonality was calculated by taking the square root of Simpson's diversity index across productive rearrangements. TCRdb retrieved this table from immuneACCESS and kept in-frame rearrangements only. Not all clones are present; in checked studies, unresolved V genes account for under half, and no reason is known for the remainder. The V and J calls and clone size are taken from that table; D and trimming were inferred from the DNA. The sample table records 400,000 or so clones; around 87% of these occur just once. The top ten hold 1.5% to 2.5% of the sample.

Enrolling through a virtual design, the prospective study's participants ranged in age from roughly 18 to 89 years and lived across roughly 23 United States geographic areas. In the prospective study, cohorts were assigned on the basis of participant-reported clinical history obtained from a screening survey and a study questionnaire. Mobile phlebotomists in the prospective study collected whole blood, serum and a nasopharyngeal or oropharyngeal swab from every participant. Over an approximately 2-month period, participants in the prospective study had the option of providing additional blood draws and questionnaires. Prospective study blood samples were shipped either frozen or at room temperature before DNA extraction. Details on this clone: This receptor's antigen is unknown. Base quality data are lacking; no much larger clone is found one base away.

The chain is made from TRBV19 and TRBJ1-3; 8 bases in the junction line up with TRBD1. The source is a middle-aged man in a cohort exposed to, infected with or recovered from COVID-19 (not recorded which). Material: PBMCs or T cells enriched from blood (not recorded which). Here the CDR3 is given as CASSTGQGRGNTIYF. The nucleotide sequence is given as TGTGCCAGTAGTACAGGACAGGGTCGGGGAAACACCATATATTTT.